Presented here are 2 T cell receptor beta chains from one specimen sequenced in a study of beta chain features in type 1 diabetes. The isolated RNA, all of it, was reverse transcribed, so expressed TCRB transcripts were what got sequenced. Here immunoSEQ multiplex PCR was the method, and the copy in TCRdb shows in-frame clones only, minus some. The sample consists of around 690,000 clones, around an eighth of them appearing once. Antigens for these TCRs are unknown. Regarding the study as a whole: Across all four CD4+ subsets, people with type 1 diabetes showed modestly shorter TCRB CDR3s.

The sequenced sample was naive CD4+ T cells from blood. The receptors were sampled from a man in his thirties or forties with type 1 diabetes.

This clone was observed a handful of times. V usage is TRBV19 and J usage is TRBJ2-7; unclear D gene. This CDR3 has 16 amino acids. CDR1 and CDR2 (germline): LNHDA, SQIVND (reference sequence). V gave up 1 base and J gave up 0 bases, with 13 bases separating them. CDR3 in amino acids: CASSIGHATVSYEQYF. The CDR3 nucleotides read TGTGCCAGTAGTATAGGTCATGCTACAGTCTCCTACGAGCAGTACTTC.

In its sample, this clone was seen a few times. The chain couples TRBV5-4 to TRBJ1-2, with a tentative D call TRBD1 (6 bases). The CDR3 has 15 amino acids. Germline-derived CDR1 and CDR2 are SGHNT and YYREEE (reference sequence). V was cut by 0 bases and J by 4 bases, with 13 bases left in between. CDR3 amino acids: CASSLGITGTYGYTF. The DNA for the CDR3 is TGTGCCAGCAGCTTGGGGATCACAGGGACCTATGGCTACACCTTC.